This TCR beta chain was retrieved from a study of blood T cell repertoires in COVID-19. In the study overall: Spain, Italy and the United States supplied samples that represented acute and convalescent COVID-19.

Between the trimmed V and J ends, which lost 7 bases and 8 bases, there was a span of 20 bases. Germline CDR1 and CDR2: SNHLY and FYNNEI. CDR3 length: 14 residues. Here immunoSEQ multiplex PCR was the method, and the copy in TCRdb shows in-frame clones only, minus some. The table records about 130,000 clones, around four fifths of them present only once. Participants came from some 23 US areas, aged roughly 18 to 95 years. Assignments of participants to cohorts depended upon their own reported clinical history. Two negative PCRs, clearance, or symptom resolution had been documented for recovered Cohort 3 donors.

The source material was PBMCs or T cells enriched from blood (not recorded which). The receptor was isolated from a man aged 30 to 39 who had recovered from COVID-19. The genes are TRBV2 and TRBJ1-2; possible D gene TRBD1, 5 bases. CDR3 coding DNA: TGTGCCAGCACCCCGAGGGGAGGTTTAAGAGGCTACACCTTC. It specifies CASTPRGGLRGYTF.